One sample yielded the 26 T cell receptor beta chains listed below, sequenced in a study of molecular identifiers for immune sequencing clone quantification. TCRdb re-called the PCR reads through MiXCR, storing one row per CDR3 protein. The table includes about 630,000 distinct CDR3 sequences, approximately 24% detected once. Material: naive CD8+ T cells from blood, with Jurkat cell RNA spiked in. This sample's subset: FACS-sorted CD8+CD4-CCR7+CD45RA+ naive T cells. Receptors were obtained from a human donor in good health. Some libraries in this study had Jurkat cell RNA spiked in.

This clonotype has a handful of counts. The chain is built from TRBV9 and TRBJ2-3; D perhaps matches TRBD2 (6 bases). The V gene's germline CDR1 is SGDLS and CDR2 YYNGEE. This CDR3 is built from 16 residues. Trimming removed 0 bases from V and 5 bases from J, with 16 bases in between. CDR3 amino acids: CASSVGGGAYGDTQYF. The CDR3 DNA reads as TGTGCCAGCAGCGTAGGGGGAGGAGCCTACGGAGATACGCAGTATTTT.

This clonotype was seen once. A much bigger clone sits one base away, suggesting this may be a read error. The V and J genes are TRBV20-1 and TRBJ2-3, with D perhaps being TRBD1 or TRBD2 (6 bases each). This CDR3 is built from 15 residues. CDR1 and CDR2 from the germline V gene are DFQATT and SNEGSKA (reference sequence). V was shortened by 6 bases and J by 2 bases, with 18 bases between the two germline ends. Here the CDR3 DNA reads TGCAGTGCCTACGGGGGCGCAACCTACACAGATACGCAGTATTTT. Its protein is CSAYGGATYTDTQYF.

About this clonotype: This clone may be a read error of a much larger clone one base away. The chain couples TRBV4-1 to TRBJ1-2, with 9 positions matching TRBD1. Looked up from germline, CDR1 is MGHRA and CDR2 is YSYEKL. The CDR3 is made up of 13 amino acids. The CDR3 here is CASSPQGAIGYAF. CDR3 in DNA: TGCGCCAGCAGCCCACAGGGGGCGATTGGCTACGCCTTC.

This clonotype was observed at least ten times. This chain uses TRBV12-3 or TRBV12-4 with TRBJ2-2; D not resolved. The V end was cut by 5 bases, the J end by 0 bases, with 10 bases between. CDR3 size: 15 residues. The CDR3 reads CASSPPDPNTGELFF. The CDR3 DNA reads TGTGCCAGCAGTCCCCCGGACCCGAACACCGGGGAGCTGTTTTTT.

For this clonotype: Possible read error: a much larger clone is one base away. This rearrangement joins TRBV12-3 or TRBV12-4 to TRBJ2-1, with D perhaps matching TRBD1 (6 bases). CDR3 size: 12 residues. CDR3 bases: TGTGCCAGCAGCCCGGGCGGACAGAGGCAGGTCTTC. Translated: CASSPGGQRQVF.

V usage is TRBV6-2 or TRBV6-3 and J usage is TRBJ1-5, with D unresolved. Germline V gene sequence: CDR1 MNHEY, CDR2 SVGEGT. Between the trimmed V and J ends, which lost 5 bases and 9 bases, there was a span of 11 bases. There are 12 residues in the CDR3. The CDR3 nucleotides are TGTGCCAGCAGTGACAAATCACGGCCCCAGCATTTT. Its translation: CASSDKSRPQHF.

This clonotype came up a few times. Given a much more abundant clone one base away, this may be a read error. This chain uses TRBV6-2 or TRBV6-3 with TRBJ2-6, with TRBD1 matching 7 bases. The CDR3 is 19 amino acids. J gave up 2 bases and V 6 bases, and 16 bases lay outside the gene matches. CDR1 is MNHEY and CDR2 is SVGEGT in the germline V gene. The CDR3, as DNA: TGTGCCAGCAGGCCGCGCCCGGACAGGACCCGAACTGGGGCCAACGTCCTGACTTTC. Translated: CASRPRPDRTRTGANVLTF.

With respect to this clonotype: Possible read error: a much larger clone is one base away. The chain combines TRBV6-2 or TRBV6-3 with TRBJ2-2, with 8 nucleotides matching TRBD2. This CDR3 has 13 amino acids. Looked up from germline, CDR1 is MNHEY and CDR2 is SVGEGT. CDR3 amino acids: CDSRERGIGELFF. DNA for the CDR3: TGTGACAGCAGGGAGCGGGGGATCGGGGAGCTGTTTTTT.

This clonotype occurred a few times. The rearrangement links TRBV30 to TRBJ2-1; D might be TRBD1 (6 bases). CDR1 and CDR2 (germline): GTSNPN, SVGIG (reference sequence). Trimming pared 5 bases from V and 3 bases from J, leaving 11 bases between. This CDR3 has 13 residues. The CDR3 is CAWAGTNYNEQFF. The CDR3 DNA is TGTGCCTGGGCCGGGACAAACTACAATGAGCAGTTCTTC.

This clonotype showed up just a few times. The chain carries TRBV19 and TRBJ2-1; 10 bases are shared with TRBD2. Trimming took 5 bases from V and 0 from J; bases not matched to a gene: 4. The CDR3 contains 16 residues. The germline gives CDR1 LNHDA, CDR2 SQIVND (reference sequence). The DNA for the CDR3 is TGTGCCAGTAGTCCCGCTAGCGGGAGCTCCTACAATGAGCAGTTCTTC. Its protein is CASSPASGSSYNEQFF.

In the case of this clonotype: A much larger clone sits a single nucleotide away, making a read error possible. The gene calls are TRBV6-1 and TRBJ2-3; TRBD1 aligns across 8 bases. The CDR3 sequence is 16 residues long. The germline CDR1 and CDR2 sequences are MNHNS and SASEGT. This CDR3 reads CASNEARRGLTDTQYF. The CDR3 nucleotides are TGTGCCAGCAATGAAGCGCGCAGGGGGCTGACAGATACGCAGTATTTT.

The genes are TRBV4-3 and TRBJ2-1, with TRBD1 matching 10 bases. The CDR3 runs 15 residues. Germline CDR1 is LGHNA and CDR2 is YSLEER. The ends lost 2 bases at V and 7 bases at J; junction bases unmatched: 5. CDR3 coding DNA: TGCGCCAGCAGCCAACCGGGACAGGGGTCAAATGAGCAGTTCTTC. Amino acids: CASSQPGQGSNEQFF.

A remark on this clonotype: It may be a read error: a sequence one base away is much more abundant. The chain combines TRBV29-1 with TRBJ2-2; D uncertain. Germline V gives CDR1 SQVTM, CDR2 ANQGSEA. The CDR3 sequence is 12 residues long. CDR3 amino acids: CGAISNTGELFF. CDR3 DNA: TGCGGCGCCATCAGTAACACCGGGGAGCTGTTTTTT.

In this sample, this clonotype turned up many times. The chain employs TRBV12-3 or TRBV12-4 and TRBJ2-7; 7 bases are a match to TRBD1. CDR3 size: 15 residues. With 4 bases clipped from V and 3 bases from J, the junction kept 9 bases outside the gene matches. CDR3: CASSSHRDRSYEQYF. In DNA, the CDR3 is TGTGCCAGCAGTTCACACCGGGACAGAAGCTACGAGCAGTACTTC.

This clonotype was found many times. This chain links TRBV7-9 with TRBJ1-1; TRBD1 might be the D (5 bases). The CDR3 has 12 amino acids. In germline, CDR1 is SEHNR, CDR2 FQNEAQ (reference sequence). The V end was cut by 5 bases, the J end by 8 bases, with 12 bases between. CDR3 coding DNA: TGTGCCAGCAGCCCAATCCAGGGCGAAGCTTTCTTT. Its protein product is CASSPIQGEAFF.

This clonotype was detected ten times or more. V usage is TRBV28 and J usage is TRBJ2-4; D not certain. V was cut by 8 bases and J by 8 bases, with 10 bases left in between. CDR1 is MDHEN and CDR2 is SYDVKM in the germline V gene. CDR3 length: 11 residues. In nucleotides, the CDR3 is TGTGCCAGCGCCGGCCTTGACATTCAGTACTTC. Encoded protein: CASAGLDIQYF.

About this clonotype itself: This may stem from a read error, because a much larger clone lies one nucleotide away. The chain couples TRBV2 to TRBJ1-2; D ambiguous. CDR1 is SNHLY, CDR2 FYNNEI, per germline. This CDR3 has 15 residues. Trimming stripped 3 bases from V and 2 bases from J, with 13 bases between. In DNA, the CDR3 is TGTGCCAGCAGTGAGTTCACGGACGGGAACTATGGCTACACCTTC. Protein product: CASSEFTDGNYGYTF. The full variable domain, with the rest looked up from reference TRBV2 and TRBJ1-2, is EPEVTQTPSHQVTQMGQEVILRCVPISNHLYFYWYRQILGQKVEFLVSFYNNEISEKSEIFDDQFSVERPDGSNFTLKIRSTKLEDSAMYFCASSEFTDGNYGYTFGSGTRLTVV.

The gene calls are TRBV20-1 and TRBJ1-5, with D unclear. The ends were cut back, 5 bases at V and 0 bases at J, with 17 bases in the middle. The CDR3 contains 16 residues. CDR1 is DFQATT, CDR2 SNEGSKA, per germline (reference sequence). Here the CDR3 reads CSARRKWTDSNQPQHF. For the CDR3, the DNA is TGCAGTGCTCGAAGAAAATGGACGGATAGCAATCAGCCCCAGCATTTT.

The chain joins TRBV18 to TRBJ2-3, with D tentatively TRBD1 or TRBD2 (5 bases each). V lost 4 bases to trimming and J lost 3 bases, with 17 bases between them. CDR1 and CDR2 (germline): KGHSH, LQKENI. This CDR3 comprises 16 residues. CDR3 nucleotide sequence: TGTGCCAGCTCACGACCGGAACTAGGGGAAACAGATACGCAGTATTTT. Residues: CASSRPELGETDTQYF.

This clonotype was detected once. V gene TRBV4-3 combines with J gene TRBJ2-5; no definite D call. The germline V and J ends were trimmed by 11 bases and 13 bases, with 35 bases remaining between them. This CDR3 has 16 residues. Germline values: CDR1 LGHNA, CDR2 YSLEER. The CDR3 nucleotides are TGCGCCCGCCGCCAAGAATTAGGCCCCCCTCAAGCGCCCCCGTACTTC. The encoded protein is CARRQELGPPQAPPYF.

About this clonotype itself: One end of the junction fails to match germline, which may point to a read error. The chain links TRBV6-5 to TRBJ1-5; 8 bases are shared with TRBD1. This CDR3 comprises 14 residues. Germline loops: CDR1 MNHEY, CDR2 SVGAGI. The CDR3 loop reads CAGSPGQGGQPQHF. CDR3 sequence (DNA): TGTGCCGGCAGTCCCGGACAGGGAGGTCAGCCCCAGCATTTT.

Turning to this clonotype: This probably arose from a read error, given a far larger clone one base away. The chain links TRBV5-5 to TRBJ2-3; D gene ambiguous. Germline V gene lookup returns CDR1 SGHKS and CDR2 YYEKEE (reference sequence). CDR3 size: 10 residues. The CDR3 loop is CARSSDTQYF. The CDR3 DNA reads TGTGCCAGAAGCTCGGATACGCAGTATTTT.

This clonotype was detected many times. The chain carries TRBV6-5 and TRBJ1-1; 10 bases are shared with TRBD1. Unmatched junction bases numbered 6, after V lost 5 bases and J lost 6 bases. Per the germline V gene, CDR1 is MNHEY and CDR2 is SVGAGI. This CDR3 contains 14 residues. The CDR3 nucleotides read TGTGCCAGCAGTCCGGACAGGGGGAGGTCTGAAGCTTTCTTT. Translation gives CASSPDRGRSEAFF.

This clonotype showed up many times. The chain's CDR3 is CASSQETVISGANVLTF. In DNA, the CDR3 is TGTGCCAGCAGCCAGGAGACAGTGATCTCTGGGGCCAACGTCCTGACTTTC. V gene TRBV14 combines with J gene TRBJ2-6; D perhaps matches TRBD1 (5 bases). Germline values: CDR1 SGHDN, CDR2 FVKESK. CDR3 length: 17 residues. V was cut by 3 bases and J by 0 bases, with 12 bases left in between.

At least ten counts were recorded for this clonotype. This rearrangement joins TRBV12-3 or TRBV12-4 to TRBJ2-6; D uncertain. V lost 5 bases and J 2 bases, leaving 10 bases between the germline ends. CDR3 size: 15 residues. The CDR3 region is CASSPPVTGANVLTF. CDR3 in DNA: TGTGCCAGCAGTCCTCCCGTTACTGGGGCCAACGTCCTGACTTTC.

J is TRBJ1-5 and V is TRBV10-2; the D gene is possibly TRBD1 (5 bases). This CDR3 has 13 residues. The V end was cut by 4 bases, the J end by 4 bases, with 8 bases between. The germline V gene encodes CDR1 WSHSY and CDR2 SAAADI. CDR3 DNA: TGCGCCAGCAGTGCAGGGCCAAATCAGCCCCAGCATTTT. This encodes CASSAGPNQPQHF.